These 20 T cell receptor beta chains originate from one sample sequenced in a study of T cells expressing NK-cell markers. Each CDR3 protein gets one entry in TCRdb, which reprocessed the 5' RACE reads and gives no DNA. The sample has roughly 150,000 distinct CDR3 sequences, and its top ten clones hold 20%. The sequenced material came from blood T cells: a sorted CD56 or NKG2C T cell subset, CD4+ or CD8+ T cells, or bulk PBMC T cells (not recorded which). The receptors come from a man aged 18-75 years in good health.

The J gene is TRBJ1-1, the V gene TRBV5-1; with no DNA, the TCRdb D assignment of TRBD1 cannot be verified. In germline, CDR1 is SGHRS, CDR2 YFSETQ. CDR3 length: 16 residues. The CDR3 here is CASSILWTDTNTEAFF.

The chain links TRBV28 to TRBJ2-3; the D gene TCRdb calls, TRBD2, cannot be checked with no DNA. Germline V gene sequence: CDR1 MDHEN, CDR2 SYDVKM. CDR3 length: 17 residues. The CDR3 region is CASSLPTSGGAGDTQYF.

This chain's CDR3 is CASSFGTGAGNTEAFF. The V gene is TRBV7-9, the J gene TRBJ1-1; TCRdb outputs TRBD1, but without DNA this stays unchecked. The CDR3 is 16 amino acids. Germline V gene sequence: CDR1 SEHNR, CDR2 FQNEAQ (reference sequence). Supplemented by reference TRBV7-9 and TRBJ1-1, the full variable domain reads DTGVSQNPRHKITKRGQNVTFRCDPISEHNRLYWYRQTLGQGPEFLTYFQNEAQLEKSRLLSDRFSAERPKGSFSTLEIQRTEQGDSAMYLCASSFGTGAGNTEAFFGQGTRLTVV.

The V and J genes are TRBV28 and TRBJ1-5; TCRdb's assignment of TRBD1 cannot be checked, as there is no DNA. The CDR3 has 15 residues. From germline, CDR1 is MDHEN and CDR2 SYDVKM. CDR3 residues: CASSLFQGSNQPQHF. Using reference TRBV28 and TRBJ1-5 for the parts outside the CDR3, the full variable domain is DVKVTQSSRYLVKRTGEKVFLECVQDMDHENMFWYRQDPGLGLRLIYFSYDVKMKEKGDIPEGYSVSREKKERFSLILESASTNQTSMYLCASSLFQGSNQPQHFGDGTRLSIL.

The V and J genes are TRBV5-1 and TRBJ1-2; with no DNA, the TCRdb D assignment of TRBD1 cannot be verified. The CDR3 spans 14 residues. Germline V CDR1 and CDR2: SGHRS, YFSETQ. This CDR3 reads CASSHRQGDYGYTF. The whole variable domain, remainder taken from reference TRBV5-1 and TRBJ1-2, is KAGVTQTPRYLIKTRGQQVTLSCSPISGHRSVSWYQQTPGQGLQFLFEYFSETQRNKGNFPGRFSGRQFSNSRSEMNVSTLELGDSALYLCASSHRQGDYGYTFGSGTRLTVV.

The chain uses TRBV6-5 and TRBJ2-7; TCRdb outputs TRBD2, but without DNA this stays unchecked. This CDR3 has 18 residues. Germline V gene sequence: CDR1 MNHEY, CDR2 SVGAGI. The CDR3 loop is CASSYSPGSLRESYEQYF.

J is TRBJ1-2 and V is TRBV4-1; without DNA, the TCRdb call of TRBD1 cannot be checked. The CDR3 runs 15 residues. Looked up from germline, CDR1 is MGHRA and CDR2 is YSYEKL. CDR3 amino acids: CASSQVMGENYGYTF.

This CDR3 is CSARDDSSSYGYTF. V is TRBV20-1 and J is TRBJ1-2; TCRdb designates TRBD1, a call that cannot be tested without DNA. There are 14 residues in the CDR3. Germline-derived CDR1 and CDR2 are DFQATT and SNEGSKA (reference sequence).

The chain has TRBV2 and TRBJ2-4; TCRdb calls TRBD1, which cannot be checked without DNA. The CDR3 has 15 residues. Looked up from germline, CDR1 is SNHLY and CDR2 is FYNNEI. CDR3 protein: CASSPLGGARDIQYF.

V gene TRBV20-1 combines with J gene TRBJ2-7; TCRdb selects TRBD2, and the lack of DNA leaves this call unchecked. Looked up from germline, CDR1 is DFQATT and CDR2 is SNEGSKA (reference sequence). CDR3 length: 13 amino acids. The CDR3: CSAPTGTKGEQYF.

The chain uses TRBV27 and TRBJ2-3; TCRdb proposes TRBD2, but this gene call is untestable without DNA. This CDR3 contains 16 residues. From germline, CDR1 is MNHEY and CDR2 SMNVEV (reference sequence). The CDR3 sequence: CASSRGTSGLHDTQYF.

This chain connects TRBV7-9 to TRBJ1-2. Looked up from germline, CDR1 is SEHNR and CDR2 is FQNEAQ (reference sequence). The CDR3 is 13 amino acids. CDR3 region: CASSPAVNYGYTF.

The genes are TRBV28 and TRBJ1-1; TCRdb proposes TRBD1, but this gene call is untestable without DNA. This CDR3 is built from 16 residues. From germline, CDR1 is MDHEN and CDR2 SYDVKM. The CDR3 protein is CASRTGQLTGNTEAFF.

The J gene is TRBJ2-3, the V gene TRBV3-1; TCRdb's D call of TRBD1 is untestable without DNA. The germline V gene has CDR1 LGHDT and CDR2 YNNKEL (reference sequence). The CDR3 loop spans 15 amino acids. CDR3 amino acids: CASSQGGYYTDTQYF.

The CDR3 is CASSPTGVRSYNEQFF. This chain connects TRBV6-4 to TRBJ2-1; the TRBD1 assignment by TCRdb is unverifiable without DNA. CDR1 MRHNA and CDR2 SNTAGT come from the germline V gene. The length of the CDR3 is 16 residues.

The chain uses TRBV12-3 or TRBV12-4 and TRBJ2-1; checking the TCRdb D call of TRBD1 is not possible without DNA. The CDR3 is 15 residues long. CDR3 amino acids: CASRSPGGLYNEQFF.

This chain links TRBV6-1 with TRBJ1-1; TCRdb's D gene call, TRBD1, goes unchecked for lack of DNA. CDR1 is MNHNS and CDR2 is SASEGT in the germline V gene. The CDR3 is 14 residues long. The CDR3 reads CASGNGQGYTEAFF.

V and J are TRBV1 and TRBJ2-3; absent DNA, TCRdb's TRBD2 call cannot be checked. TRBV1 is a pseudogene. The CDR3 is 20 residues long. This chain's CDR3 is CTSSQDGPGLAGTSTDTQYF.

This chain connects TRBV12-3 or TRBV12-4 to TRBJ1-3. CDR3 size: 14 residues. The chain's CDR3 is CASSLSQLGNTIYF.

The CDR3 protein is CASSEYSLTDTQYF. This rearrangement joins TRBV10-2 to TRBJ2-3. Germline V gives CDR1 WSHSY, CDR2 SAAADI. The CDR3 spans 14 residues.